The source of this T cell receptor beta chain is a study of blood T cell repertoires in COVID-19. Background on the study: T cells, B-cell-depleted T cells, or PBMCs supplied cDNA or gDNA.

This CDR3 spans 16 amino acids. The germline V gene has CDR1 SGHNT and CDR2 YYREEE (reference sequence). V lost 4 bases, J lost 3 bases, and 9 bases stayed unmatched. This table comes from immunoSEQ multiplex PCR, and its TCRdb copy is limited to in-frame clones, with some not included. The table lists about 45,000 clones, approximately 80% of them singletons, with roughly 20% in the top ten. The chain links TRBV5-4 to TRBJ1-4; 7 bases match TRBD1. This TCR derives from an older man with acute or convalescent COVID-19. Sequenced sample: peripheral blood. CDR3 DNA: TGTGCCAGCAGCCGGCGCCGGGACAGTCCTAATGAAAAACTGTTTTTT. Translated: CASSRRRDSPNEKLFF.